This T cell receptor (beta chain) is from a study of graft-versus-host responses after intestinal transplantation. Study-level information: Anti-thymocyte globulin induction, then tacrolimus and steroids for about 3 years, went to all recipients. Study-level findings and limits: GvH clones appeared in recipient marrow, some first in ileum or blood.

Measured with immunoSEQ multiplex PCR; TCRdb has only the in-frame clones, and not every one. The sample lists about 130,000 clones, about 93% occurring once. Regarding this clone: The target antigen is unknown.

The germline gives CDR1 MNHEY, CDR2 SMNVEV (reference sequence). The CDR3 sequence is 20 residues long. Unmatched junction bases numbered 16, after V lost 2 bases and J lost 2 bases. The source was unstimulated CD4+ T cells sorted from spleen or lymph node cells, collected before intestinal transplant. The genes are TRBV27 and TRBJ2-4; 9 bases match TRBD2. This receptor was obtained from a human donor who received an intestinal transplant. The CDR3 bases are TGTGCCAGCAGTTTAGGGGCTCAGGGCGGGAGGGCCGTTTCCAAAAACATTCAGTACTTC. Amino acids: CASSLGAQGGRAVSKNIQYF.